This T cell receptor (beta chain) derives from a study of blood T cell repertoires in COVID-19. Turning to the study itself: Acute-phase and convalescent COVID-19 samples originated in the United States, Italy and Spain.

The V end lost 4 bases, the J end lost 7 bases, and 18 bases lay between the germline ends. Germline lookup yields CDR1 MNHEY and CDR2 SVGEGT. The CDR3 runs to 15 residues. Profiling relied on immunoSEQ multiplex PCR, and the TCRdb table lists in-frame clones only, not all of them. The sample lists hundreds of thousands of clones, around 86% seen once, with 1.5% to 2% in the top ten. The chain recombines TRBV6-2 or TRBV6-3 with TRBJ2-3, with D possibly TRBD2 on 5 matching bases. The sequence was collected from a woman aged 50 to 65 who had recovered from COVID-19. The specimen sequenced was PBMCs or T cells enriched from blood (not recorded which). CDR3 in DNA: TGTGCCAGCAGTTCTCCAACGGACTCCCCGTATACGCAGTATTTT. Amino acid sequence: CASSSPTDSPYTQYF.